The T cell receptor beta chain under discussion was sequenced for a study of T-cell memory formation after mild COVID-19. Study in general: Largely donor-specific TCR clusters were found. Overall study findings and caveats: While clones contracting from day 15 to 85 were balanced between CD4 and CD8, later expanders leaned CD4+.

This clonotype was detected many times. No antigen is known for it. Germline assignment: CDR1 SGHKS and CDR2 YYEKEE (reference sequence). The CDR3 has 13 amino acids. Trimming removed 0 bases at V and 3 bases at J, with 7 bases between. 5'RACE primed at constant segments yielded TCR alpha and TCR beta cDNA libraries bearing sample barcodes and UMIs. TCRdb independently ran MiXCR on the 5' RACE reads; one entry per CDR3 protein. The table has some 150,000 distinct CDR3 sequences, 6% to 6.5% seen once. The sequence derives from an adult woman who had mild COVID-19 (a few samples of this study predate the infection). Cell type and time point are not known. The chain recombines TRBV5-5 with TRBJ2-7; tentative D call: TRBD1 (5 bases). Sequencing used PBMCs or a T cell subset sorted from them (not recorded which). The CDR3 nucleotides read TGTGCCAGCAGCTTGGTGGGGCGCTACGAGCAGTACTTC. This sequence encodes CASSLVGRYEQYF.